These 17 T cell receptor beta chains share one sample of origin, sequenced in a study of cytomegalovirus exposure and HLA in healthy donors. PCR involved 60 Vbeta and 13 Jbeta primers. TCRdb keeps only in-frame clones here, not all; method: immunoSEQ multiplex PCR. This listing includes roughly 70,000 clones. The specimen was PBMCs. The source is a female donor in good health and CMV-seropositive.

The genes are TRBV9 and TRBJ2-2; 9 bases are a match to TRBD2. The junction had 12 bases not matched to a gene; V was cut back by 0 bases and J by 6 bases. Germline CDR1 reads SGDLS; CDR2 reads YYNGEE. The length of the CDR3 is 18 residues. The CDR3 DNA reads as TGTGCCAGCAGCGTAGAAGTGAGGCGGGAGGGCTTGGCCGGGGAGCTGTTTTTT. Its protein product is CASSVEVRREGLAGELFF.

The chain links TRBV4-3 to TRBJ2-1; 9 bases agree with TRBD1. The CDR3 runs 14 residues. Per germline, CDR1 LGHNA and CDR2 YSLEER. V gave up 2 bases and J gave up 10 bases; unmatched junction bases: 6. For the CDR3, the DNA is TGCGCCAGCAGCCAAAACACAGGGGGCTGGGAGCAGTTCTTC. It translates to CASSQNTGGWEQFF.

The V call is TRBV5-4, the J call TRBJ2-7; 7 positions match TRBD1. The CDR3 covers 13 residues. From germline, CDR1 is SGHNT and CDR2 YYREEE (reference sequence). Trimming took 0 bases from V and 5 from J; bases not matched to a gene: 2. CDR3 bases: TGTGCCAGCAGCTTGGGACAGGGAAACGAGCAGTACTTC. Residues: CASSLGQGNEQYF.

The chain has TRBV5-4 and TRBJ2-3; TRBD1 matches at 9 bases. Germline V CDR1 and CDR2: SGHNT, YYREEE (reference sequence). CDR3 length: 14 amino acids. V lost 0 bases to trimming and J lost 9 bases; unmatched junction nucleotides: 5. The CDR3 region is CASSLGQGDGTQYF. CDR3 DNA: TGTGCCAGCAGCTTGGGACAGGGGGACGGCACGCAGTATTTT.

The chain carries TRBV30 and TRBJ2-7; 9 bases are shared with TRBD1. Germline values: CDR1 GTSNPN, CDR2 SVGIG (reference sequence). Germline trimming cut 2 bases from V and 6 bases from J; bases unmatched to any gene: 8. CDR3 length: 14 residues. This CDR3 is CAWSTQDRGGEQYF. CDR3 in DNA: TGTGCCTGGAGTACGCAGGACAGGGGAGGCGAGCAGTACTTC.

This chain links TRBV7-9 with TRBJ1-2; the match to TRBD1 covers 10 bases. V shed 5 bases, J shed 3 bases, and the junction held 9 bases outside the gene matches. Germline V lookup: CDR1 SEHNR, CDR2 FQNEAQ (reference sequence). This CDR3 is built from 16 residues. The CDR3 reads CASSHSDRGQYYGYTF. The CDR3 bases are TGTGCCAGCAGCCACTCAGACAGGGGGCAGTACTATGGCTACACCTTC.

The rearrangement uses TRBV29-1 and TRBJ1-1; D is unresolved. The CDR3 is 13 residues long. Trimming shortened V by 3 bases and J by 1 base, and 9 bases separated the two germline ends. Germline V gives CDR1 SQVTM, CDR2 ANQGSEA. CDR3 sequence reads: CSVDVGGNTEAFF. DNA of the CDR3: TGCAGCGTTGATGTGGGAGGGAACACTGAAGCTTTCTTT.

The rearrangement uses TRBV28 and TRBJ1-1; 7 nucleotides line up with TRBD1. J lost 1 base, V lost 11 bases, and 10 bases had no gene match. Germline V gives CDR1 MDHEN, CDR2 SYDVKM. The CDR3 sequence is 14 residues long. CDR3 residues: CAGRQGSRNTEAFF. The CDR3 DNA is TGTGCCGGACGACAGGGTAGTCGGAACACTGAAGCTTTCTTT.

This sequence joins TRBV18 and TRBJ2-5, with TRBD2 matching over 10 bases. The J call is doubtful: the DNA matches TRBJ2-7 better. This CDR3 region has 15 residues. Germline CDR1 reads KGHSH; CDR2 reads LQKENI. The CDR3 sequence is CASSRQAGGPLEQYF. DNA for the CDR3: TGTGCCAGCTCACGACAAGCGGGAGGGCCCCTCGAGCAGTACTTC.

This sequence joins TRBV27 and TRBJ1-2; 7 bases are shared with TRBD1. Per germline, CDR1 MNHEY and CDR2 SMNVEV (reference sequence). Trimming took 3 bases from V and 2 from J; bases not matched to a gene: 3. This CDR3 contains 14 residues. Here the CDR3 reads CASSFSGQNYGYTF. CDR3 bases: TGTGCCAGCAGTTTTTCGGGACAGAACTATGGCTACACCTTC.

The V gene is TRBV27, the J gene TRBJ1-2, with TRBD1 identical over 7 bases. The CDR3 is 14 residues long. Germline V gives CDR1 MNHEY, CDR2 SMNVEV (reference sequence). Trimming removed 4 bases from V and 10 bases from J; junction bases left unmatched: 12. The CDR3 bases are TGTGCCAGCAGTTGGTCACGACAGGGCTCGATCTACACCTTC. Translation gives CASSWSRQGSIYTF.

The CDR3 protein is CASSFELAGELYNEQFF. In DNA, the CDR3 is TGTGCCAGCAGTTTTGAACTAGCGGGAGAATTGTACAATGAGCAGTTCTTC. V is TRBV28 and J is TRBJ2-1; 11 nucleotides match TRBD2. The V gene's germline CDR1 is MDHEN and CDR2 SYDVKM. J gave up 4 bases and V 3 bases, and 8 bases lay outside the gene matches. This CDR3 has 17 residues.

The genes are TRBV4-3 and TRBJ1-2; 7 bases are a match to TRBD1. The CDR3 sequence is 16 residues long. V was clipped by 3 bases and J by 8 bases; unmatched bases: 15. CDR1 is LGHNA, CDR2 YSLEER, per germline. The DNA for the CDR3 is TGCGCCAGCAGCCAGGTGACCCGGGACAGTGAGGGAGGCTACACCTTC. It translates to CASSQVTRDSEGGYTF.

The chain combines TRBV2 with TRBJ1-6; 7 bases align to TRBD1. The CDR3 totals 15 residues. The germline gives CDR1 SNHLY, CDR2 FYNNEI. The junction had 9 bases not matched to a gene; V was cut back by 7 bases and J by 6 bases. This chain's CDR3 is CASIRRAGGNSPLHF. The CDR3 bases are TGTGCCAGCATCCGAAGGGCAGGGGGTAATTCACCCCTCCACTTT.

The V call is TRBV6-5, the J call TRBJ2-1; D gene unclear. Germline CDR1 is MNHEY and CDR2 is SVGAGI. With 7 bases removed from V and 8 bases from J, the gap between germline ends came to 6 bases. The length of the CDR3 is 10 residues. Written as DNA, the CDR3 is TGTGCCAGCAACCTACATGAGCAGTTCTTC. It translates to CASNLHEQFF.

The chain recombines TRBV9 with TRBJ2-3; 10 positions match TRBD2. This CDR3 spans 16 amino acids. Germline values: CDR1 SGDLS, CDR2 YYNGEE. V lost 1 base to trimming and J lost 2 bases; unmatched junction nucleotides: 4. The CDR3 region has the DNA TGTGCCAGCAGCGTATCTAGCGGGGGCACCACAGATACGCAGTATTTT. It yields the protein CASSVSSGGTTDTQYF.

The V and J genes are TRBV11-2 and TRBJ1-5; no clear D. This CDR3 spans 13 amino acids. Trimming removed 1 base from V and 7 bases from J, with 8 bases in between. Germline V CDR1 and CDR2: SGHAT, FQNNGV. This CDR3 reads CASSLGPGQPQHF. In DNA, the CDR3 is TGTGCCAGCAGCTTAGGACCGGGGCAGCCCCAGCATTTT.